This T cell receptor beta chain was documented in a study of regulatory T cells in long-lasting Graves disease. Trimming took off 0 bases at V and 3 bases at J, with 12 bases between the two ends. CDR3 length: 15 amino acids. Per germline, CDR1 MGHRA and CDR2 YSYEKL. Time point of the sample: persistent/refractory GD, antithyroid drugs over 5 years with positive TRAb. The TCR library used RNA extracted from PBMCs. Both iRepertoire HTBI primers and Arm-PCR of CDR3 regions were used to build the TCR beta libraries. TCRdb used MiXCR to reprocess the multiplex PCR reads, holding one entry per CDR3 protein. The sample includes a few hundred thousand distinct CDR3 sequences, 20% to 25% of them seen just once.

This chain connects TRBV4-1 to TRBJ2-7, with TRBD1 as a possible D gene (5 bases). The origin of this receptor is a female donor with Graves disease. Sequencing used peripheral blood mononuclear cells (PBMCs), obtained when the disease was refractory, from a patient treated with antithyroid drugs. CDR3 residues: CASSQDPGSDYEQYF. DNA for the CDR3: TGCGCCAGCAGCCAAGATCCAGGGTCCGACTACGAGCAGTACTTC.